The next 32 T cell receptor beta chains were all read from a single sample in a study of shared clonotypes between healthy human individuals. TCRdb keeps only in-frame clones here, not all; method: immunoSEQ multiplex PCR. The sample shows 2,500,000 or so clones, around 92% of them seen only once. The sample consisted of naive CD4+ T cells from PBMCs. Regarding subset: CD45RA+ positively selected. Receptors originate from a man aged 18 to 30 in good health. Some clones in this sample may be carry-over from other donors' samples.

This sequence joins TRBV7-2 and TRBJ2-1; 11 bases agree with TRBD2. CDR3 length: 16 amino acids. V was pared by 2 bases and J by 3 bases, with 3 bases of the junction left unmatched. Looked up from germline, CDR1 is SGHTA and CDR2 is FQGNSA. The CDR3 DNA sequence: TGTGCCAGCAGCTTACGGACTAGCGGGCTCTACAATGAGCAGTTCTTC. Translated, it gives CASSLRTSGLYNEQFF.

This rearrangement joins TRBV20-1 to TRBJ2-5; D unclear. The CDR3 contains 11 residues. Germline assignment: CDR1 DFQATT and CDR2 SNEGSKA (reference sequence). The V end lost 5 bases, the J end lost 4 bases, and 8 bases lay between the germline ends. DNA for the CDR3: TGCAGTGCTGGTCGGTCAGAGACCCAGTACTTC. Encoded protein: CSAGRSETQYF.

V usage is TRBV5-5 and J usage is TRBJ2-7; TRBD1 aligns across 8 bases. Germline V gene lookup returns CDR1 SGHKS and CDR2 YYEKEE (reference sequence). This CDR3 is built from 15 residues. V lost 4 bases and J lost 0; bases outside the gene matches: 6. The DNA of the CDR3 is TGTGCCAGCAGCCCGACAGGGGAGCTCTCCTACGAGCAGTACTTC. Translating it yields CASSPTGELSYEQYF.

The chain has TRBV19 and TRBJ2-1; D could derive from TRBD1 or TRBD2 (6 bases each). Germline CDR1 LNHDA, CDR2 SQIVND (reference sequence). This CDR3 has 14 amino acids. The V end lost 8 bases, the J end lost 8 bases, and 19 bases lay between the germline ends. The DNA of the CDR3 is TGTGCCAGTCGATCGGGGGCTAGCTGGGATGAGCAGTTCTTC. The encoded protein is CASRSGASWDEQFF.

The rearrangement links TRBV28 to TRBJ1-5, with TRBD1 matching over 8 bases. With V trimmed by 7 bases and J by 11 bases, 16 bases remained unmatched. CDR1 and CDR2 from the germline V gene are MDHEN and SYDVKM. The CDR3 runs to 15 residues. DNA for the CDR3: TGTGCCAGCAAAGTTGACAGGGGCGGTCGGGGGGCCCAGCATTTT. Translated, it gives CASKVDRGGRGAQHF.

The CDR3 spells CSVHWGSYNEQFF. The CDR3 nucleotides are TGCAGCGTCCACTGGGGATCCTACAATGAGCAGTTCTTC. The genes are TRBV29-1 and TRBJ2-1; D gene ambiguous. The V end was cut by 6 bases, the J end by 1 base, with 10 bases between. CDR3 length: 13 amino acids. CDR1 and CDR2 from the germline V gene are SQVTM and ANQGSEA.

As concerns this clone: In the same sample, other DNA sequences code for this CDR3. The chain recombines TRBV5-1 with TRBJ2-1; D not resolved. The CDR3 extends over 11 amino acids. V gave up 2 bases and J gave up 10 bases, with 7 bases separating them. Germline CDR1 and CDR2: SGHRS and YFSETQ. The CDR3 spells CASSLLGEQFF. The DNA of the CDR3 is TGCGCCAGCAGCTTACTCGGGGAGCAGTTCTTC.

With regard to this clone: The sample contains more than one DNA sequence encoding this CDR3. The genes are TRBV28 and TRBJ2-3, with 7 positions matching TRBD2. With V trimmed by 2 bases and J by 4 bases, 6 bases remained unmatched. CDR1 MDHEN and CDR2 SYDVKM come from the germline V gene. This CDR3 comprises 15 residues. In DNA, the CDR3 is TGTGCCAGCAGTTTAGGCGGGAGAGGCGCAGATACGCAGTATTTT. The encoded protein is CASSLGGRGADTQYF.

This chain links TRBV29-1 with TRBJ2-7; 9 bases align to TRBD1. CDR1 and CDR2 from the germline V gene are SQVTM and ANQGSEA. CDR3 length: 15 amino acids. Unmatched junction bases numbered 8, after V lost 4 bases and J lost 1 base. The DNA for the CDR3 is TGCAGCGTTGGCGGGGGACAGGGATTATCCTACGAGCAGTACTTC. Its protein is CSVGGGQGLSYEQYF.

Regarding this clone: This sample includes further DNA sequences coding for the same CDR3. V gene TRBV6-5 combines with J gene TRBJ1-1, with TRBD1 identical over 11 bases. The germline V gene encodes CDR1 MNHEY and CDR2 SVGAGI. V shed 5 bases and J 6 bases; nucleotides not matched to a gene: 2. This CDR3 is 13 amino acids long. The CDR3 is CASSRTGGAEAFF. CDR3 bases: TGTGCCAGCAGTCGGACAGGGGGCGCTGAAGCTTTCTTT.

The chain is built from TRBV5-1 and TRBJ2-1, with 13 bases fitting TRBD2. With V trimmed by 4 bases and J by 8 bases, 6 bases remained unmatched. Germline CDR1 is SGHRS and CDR2 is YFSETQ. This CDR3 contains 15 residues. CDR3 coding DNA: TGCGCCAGCAGCGTGACTAGCGGGAGGTTAGATGAGCAGTTCTTC. Translation gives CASSVTSGRLDEQFF.

In its sample, this clone was seen once. The chain uses TRBV2 and TRBJ2-2; D remains ambiguous. CDR1 is SNHLY and CDR2 is FYNNEI in the germline V gene. The germline V and J ends were trimmed by 5 bases and 6 bases, with 10 bases remaining between them. The CDR3 length is 13 residues. CDR3 loop: CASSLPGSGELFF. The CDR3 DNA follows: TGTGCCAGCAGTCTCCCGGGCTCCGGGGAGCTGTTTTTT.

The rearrangement joins TRBV18 to TRBJ2-1; D gene uncertain. Germline V gene sequence: CDR1 KGHSH, CDR2 LQKENI. V was pared by 2 bases and J by 5 bases, with 13 bases between. The CDR3 sequence is 15 residues long. Written as DNA, the CDR3 is TGTGCCAGCTCACCATTGCGAGCATCTGACAATGAGCAGTTCTTC. Translating it yields CASSPLRASDNEQFF.

J is TRBJ2-5 and V is TRBV7-2, with D uncertain. The germline V gene has CDR1 SGHTA and CDR2 FQGNSA. This CDR3 contains 14 residues. V was clipped by 2 bases and J by 3 bases, with 10 bases between them. CDR3 amino acids: CASSLSRLKETQYF. CDR3 DNA sequence: TGTGCCAGCAGCTTATCGCGGCTCAAAGAGACCCAGTACTTC.

V is TRBV28 and J is TRBJ1-1; 7 bases fit TRBD1. V trimming: 8 bases; J trimming: 6 bases; junction bases outside the gene matches: 6. Per the germline V gene, CDR1 is MDHEN and CDR2 is SYDVKM. The CDR3 contains 12 residues. The CDR3 DNA reads TGTGCCAGCCTCAGGGGGGCCGCTGAAGCTTTCTTT. It specifies CASLRGAAEAFF.

CDR3 DNA: TGTGCCAGTACGGGACAGCGAATGAACACTGAAGCTTTCTTT. The encoded protein is CASTGQRMNTEAFF. The J gene is TRBJ1-1, the V gene TRBV19, with 7 bases identical to TRBD1. The length of the CDR3 is 14 residues. CDR1 LNHDA and CDR2 SQIVND come from the germline V gene (reference sequence). Trimming at V came to 7 bases and at J to 0 bases, leaving 5 bases not matched to a gene.

The genes are TRBV6-5 and TRBJ2-7, with TRBD2 matching 7 bases. V was pared by 5 bases and J by 4 bases, with 11 bases of the junction left unmatched. This CDR3 has 15 residues. CDR1 is MNHEY and CDR2 is SVGAGI in the germline V gene. In nucleotides, the CDR3 is TGTGCCAGCAGTCACCCCCTTTCTAGCGGATACGAGCAGTACTTC. Amino acids: CASSHPLSSGYEQYF.

J is TRBJ2-1 and V is TRBV11-2; 7 nucleotides match TRBD2. Germline V gene data show CDR1 as SGHAT and CDR2 as FQNNGV. The CDR3 covers 16 residues. Trimming took 4 bases from V and 0 from J; bases not matched to a gene: 6. CDR3 in DNA: TGTGCCAGCAGCTCATTGCGGGAGAGCTCCTACAATGAGCAGTTCTTC. Residues: CASSSLRESSYNEQFF.

This clone was recorded only once. The chain couples TRBV7-8 to TRBJ2-5, with TRBD2 identical over 12 bases. CDR3 size: 14 residues. Trimming removed 7 bases from V and 5 bases from J; junction bases left unmatched: 5. Germline V gene data show CDR1 as SGHVS and CDR2 as FQNEAQ. The CDR3 nucleotides read TGTGCCAGCACCCGGACTAGCGGGACGGAGACCCAGTACTTC. Its translation is CASTRTSGTETQYF.

The chain uses TRBV30 and TRBJ1-2; the match to TRBD1 covers 10 bases. The CDR3 totals 13 residues. Germline V gene sequence: CDR1 GTSNPN, CDR2 SVGIG (reference sequence). V shed 4 bases and J 2 bases; nucleotides not matched to a gene: 1. In DNA, the CDR3 is TGTGCCTGGACGGGACAGGGGAACTATGGCTACACCTTC. Its translation: CAWTGQGNYGYTF.

Concerning this clone: Because the CDR3's place on the DNA is in doubt, the DNA is left out and the CDR3 is given as listed by TCRdb. The CDR3 spells CASSPFGPGGSNEKLFF. This chain joins TRBV28 and TRBJ1-4. The germline gives CDR1 MDHEN, CDR2 SYDVKM. The CDR3 region is 17 residues in length, termini included.

Concerning this clone: The sample holds other DNA sequences that translate to the same CDR3. The chain combines TRBV7-9 with TRBJ2-3; the match to TRBD1 covers 7 bases. Unmatched junction bases numbered 0, after V lost 2 bases and J lost 1 base. Per the germline V gene, CDR1 is SEHNR and CDR2 is FQNEAQ (reference sequence). This CDR3 is built from 14 residues. The CDR3 bases are TGTGCCAGCAGCTTAACAGGGGGCACAGATACGCAGTATTTT. Protein product: CASSLTGGTDTQYF.

This chain joins TRBV19 and TRBJ2-7, with TRBD1 as a possible D gene (5 bases). V was cut by 8 bases and J by 1 base, with 18 bases left in between. Germline loops: CDR1 LNHDA, CDR2 SQIVND (reference sequence). This CDR3 region has 15 residues. CDR3 sequence (DNA): TGTGCCAGTGCCTCTACCTCCGACAGTTCCTACGAGCAGTACTTC. Its protein is CASASTSDSSYEQYF.

The chain has TRBV6-5 and TRBJ1-5; no reliable D call. This CDR3 has 15 residues. From germline, CDR1 is MNHEY and CDR2 SVGAGI. The V gene lost 4 bases and the J gene lost 7 bases, with 17 bases spanning the gap. The chain's CDR3 is CASSSPSMVGQPQHF. DNA for the CDR3: TGTGCCAGCAGTTCTCCCTCTATGGTGGGACAGCCCCAGCATTTT.

The chain employs TRBV28 and TRBJ2-6; D is unresolved. The CDR3 covers 16 residues. V was shortened by 5 bases and J by 0 bases, with 11 bases between the two germline ends. The germline V gene encodes CDR1 MDHEN and CDR2 SYDVKM. The CDR3 DNA is TGTGCCAGCAGTAGTCAGAGGAGCTCTGGGGCCAACGTCCTGACTTTC. Amino acids: CASSSQRSSGANVLTF.

The chain combines TRBV10-2 with TRBJ2-5; 12 nucleotides agree with TRBD2. V shed 7 bases and J 4 bases; nucleotides not matched to a gene: 4. CDR1 and CDR2 from the germline V gene are WSHSY and SAAADI. The CDR3 length is 14 residues. DNA for the CDR3: TGCGCCAGCAAGCTAGCGGGAGGGACAGAGACCCAGTACTTC. As protein: CASKLAGGTETQYF.

The chain recombines TRBV10-3 with TRBJ2-3, with TRBD1 as a possible D gene (5 bases). Germline values: CDR1 ENHRY, CDR2 SYGVKD. This CDR3 region has 14 residues. Trimming removed 2 bases at V and 3 bases at J, with 9 bases between. The CDR3 is CAISEAQGTDTQYF. For the CDR3, the DNA is TGTGCCATCAGTGAGGCCCAGGGTACAGATACGCAGTATTTT.

The chain uses TRBV27 and TRBJ2-7; no clear D gene. The CDR3 covers 14 residues. The V end lost 6 bases, the J end lost 5 bases, and 17 bases lay between the germline ends. Germline V CDR1 and CDR2: MNHEY, SMNVEV (reference sequence). Here the CDR3 DNA reads TGTGCCAGCAGCTTTCGGGTTAGCATTGACGAGCAGTACTTC. Translated, it gives CASSFRVSIDEQYF.

The chain links TRBV18 to TRBJ1-2; D gene uncertain. With 1 base removed from V and 4 bases from J, the gap between germline ends came to 10 bases. CDR1 KGHSH and CDR2 LQKENI come from the germline V gene. The CDR3 contains 14 residues. CDR3 sequence: CASSPQNPSYGYTF. The CDR3, as DNA: TGTGCCAGCTCACCACAAAACCCATCCTATGGCTACACCTTC.

CDR3 in DNA: TGTGCCAGCAGCTTGGGGGGCAGTTTTGCGGGCTACGAGCAGTACTTC. This translates into CASSLGGSFAGYEQYF. V gene TRBV5-4 combines with J gene TRBJ2-7; either TRBD1 or TRBD2 may fit D (5 bases each). Germline CDR1 reads SGHNT; CDR2 reads YYREEE (reference sequence). The CDR3 length is 16 residues. Trimming took off 0 bases at V and 3 bases at J, with 16 bases between the two ends.

The chain is built from TRBV5-4 and TRBJ2-1, with 15 bases matching TRBD2. This CDR3 comprises 17 residues. V was clipped by 0 bases and J by 2 bases; unmatched bases: 0. The germline V gene has CDR1 SGHNT and CDR2 YYREEE (reference sequence). CDR3 sequence (DNA): TGTGCCAGCAGCTTGGGGACTAGCGGGAGGGCCTACAATGAGCAGTTCTTC. This codes for CASSLGTSGRAYNEQFF.

The V call is TRBV6-1, the J call TRBJ1-5, with D hard to call. The ends were cut back, 8 bases at V and 1 base at J, with 12 bases in the middle. Germline lookup yields CDR1 MNHNS and CDR2 SASEGT. The CDR3 contains 14 residues. The CDR3 nucleotides are TGTGCCAGCGCTGGTTTTGGGAGCAATCAGCCCCAGCATTTT. It codes for CASAGFGSNQPQHF.